This T cell receptor beta chain was obtained from a study of CDR3 diversity in severe acne. Using its own MiXCR run on the PCR reads, TCRdb lists one record per CDR3 protein. The sample contains tens of thousands of distinct CDR3 sequences, about 54% of which appear only once. Only one count was recorded for this clonotype. V lost 0 bases, J lost 15 bases, and 6 bases stayed unmatched. This CDR3 is built from 13 residues. Per germline, CDR1 MGHRA and CDR2 YSYEKL. The sequenced sample consisted of blood. The chain recombines TRBV4-1 with TRBJ1-5, with 9 nucleotides matching TRBD1. The TCR originated in a male donor in good health, without acne. This chain's CDR3 is CASSQDPGQGTHF. The DNA for the CDR3 is TGCGCCAGCAGCCAAGACCCGGGACAGGGAACGCATTTT.